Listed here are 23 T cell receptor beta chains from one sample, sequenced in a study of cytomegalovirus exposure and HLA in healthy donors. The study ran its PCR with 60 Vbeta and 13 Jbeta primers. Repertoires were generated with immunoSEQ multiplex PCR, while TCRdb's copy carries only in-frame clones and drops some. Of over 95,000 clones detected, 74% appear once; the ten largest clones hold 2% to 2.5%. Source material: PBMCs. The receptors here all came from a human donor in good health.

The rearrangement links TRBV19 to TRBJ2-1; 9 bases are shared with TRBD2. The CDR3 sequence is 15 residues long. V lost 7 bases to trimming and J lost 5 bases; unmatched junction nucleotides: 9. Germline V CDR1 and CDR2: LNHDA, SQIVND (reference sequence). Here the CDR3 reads CASKSGLAGNNEQFF. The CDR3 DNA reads TGTGCCAGTAAATCCGGGCTAGCGGGAAACAATGAGCAGTTCTTC.

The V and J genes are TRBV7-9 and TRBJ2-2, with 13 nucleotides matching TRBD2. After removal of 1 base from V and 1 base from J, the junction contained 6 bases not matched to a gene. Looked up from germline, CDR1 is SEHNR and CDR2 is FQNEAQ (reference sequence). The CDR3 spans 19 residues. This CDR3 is CASSLEPGLAGRNTGELFF. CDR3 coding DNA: TGTGCCAGCAGCTTAGAGCCGGGACTAGCGGGACGGAACACCGGGGAGCTGTTTTTT. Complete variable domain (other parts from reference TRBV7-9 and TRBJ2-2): DTGVSQNPRHKITKRGQNVTFRCDPISEHNRLYWYRQTLGQGPEFLTYFQNEAQLEKSRLLSDRFSAERPKGSFSTLEIQRTEQGDSAMYLCASSLEPGLAGRNTGELFFGEGSRLTVL.

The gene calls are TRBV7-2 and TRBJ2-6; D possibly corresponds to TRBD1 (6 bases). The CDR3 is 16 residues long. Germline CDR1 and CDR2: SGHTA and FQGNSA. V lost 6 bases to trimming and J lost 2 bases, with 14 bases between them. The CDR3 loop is CASSWQGTPGANVLTF. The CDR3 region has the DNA TGTGCCAGCAGTTGGCAGGGGACCCCTGGGGCCAACGTCCTGACTTTC. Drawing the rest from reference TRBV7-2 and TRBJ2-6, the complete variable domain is GAGVSQSPSNKVTEKGKDVELRCDPISGHTALYWYRQSLGQGLEFLIYFQGNSAPDKSGLPSDRFSAERTGGSVSTLTIQRTQQEDSAVYLCASSWQGTPGANVLTFGAGSRLTVL.

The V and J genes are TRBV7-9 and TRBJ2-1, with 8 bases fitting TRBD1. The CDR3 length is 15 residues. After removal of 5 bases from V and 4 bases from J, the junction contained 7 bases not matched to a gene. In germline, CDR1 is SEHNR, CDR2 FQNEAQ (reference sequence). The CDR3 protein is CASSPTGTGYNEQFF. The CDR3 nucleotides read TGTGCCAGCAGCCCGACCGGGACAGGATACAATGAGCAGTTCTTC.

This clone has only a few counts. The CDR3 sequence is CASRKGPGELFF. For the CDR3, the DNA is TGTGCCAGCAGAAAGGGGCCCGGGGAGCTGTTTTTT. The chain has TRBV28 and TRBJ2-2; D may be TRBD1 (5 bases). The germline V and J ends were trimmed by 6 bases and 6 bases, with 8 bases remaining between them. The CDR3 has 12 residues. CDR1 MDHEN and CDR2 SYDVKM come from the germline V gene. Complete variable domain (other parts from reference TRBV28 and TRBJ2-2): DVKVTQSSRYLVKRTGEKVFLECVQDMDHENMFWYRQDPGLGLRLIYFSYDVKMKEKGDIPEGYSVSREKKERFSLILESASTNQTSMYLCASRKGPGELFFGEGSRLTVL.

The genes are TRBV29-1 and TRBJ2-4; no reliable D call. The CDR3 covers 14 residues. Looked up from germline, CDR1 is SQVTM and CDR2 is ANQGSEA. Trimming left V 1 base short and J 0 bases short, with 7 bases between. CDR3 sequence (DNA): TGCAGCGTTGAAGGGCGGTTAGCCAAAAACATTCAGTACTTC. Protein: CSVEGRLAKNIQYF.

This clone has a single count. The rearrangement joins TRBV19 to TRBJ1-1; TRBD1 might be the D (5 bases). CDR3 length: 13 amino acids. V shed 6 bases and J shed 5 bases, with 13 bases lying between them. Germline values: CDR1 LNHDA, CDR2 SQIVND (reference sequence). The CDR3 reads CASSRRRGTEAFF. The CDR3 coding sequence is TGTGCCAGTAGCCGGCGTCGGGGGACTGAAGCTTTCTTT.

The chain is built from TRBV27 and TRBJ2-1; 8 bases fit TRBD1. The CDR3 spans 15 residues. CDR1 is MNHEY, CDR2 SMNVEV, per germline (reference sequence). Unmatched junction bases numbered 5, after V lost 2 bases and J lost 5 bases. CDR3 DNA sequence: TGTGCCAGCAGTTTAAGACAGGGGACCCACAATGAGCAGTTCTTC. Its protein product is CASSLRQGTHNEQFF.

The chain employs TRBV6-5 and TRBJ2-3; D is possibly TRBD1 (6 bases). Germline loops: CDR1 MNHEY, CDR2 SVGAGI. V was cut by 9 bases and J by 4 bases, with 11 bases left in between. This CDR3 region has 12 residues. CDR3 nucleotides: TGTGCCAGTAGGACAGAAGCAGATACGCAGTATTTT. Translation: CASRTEADTQYF.

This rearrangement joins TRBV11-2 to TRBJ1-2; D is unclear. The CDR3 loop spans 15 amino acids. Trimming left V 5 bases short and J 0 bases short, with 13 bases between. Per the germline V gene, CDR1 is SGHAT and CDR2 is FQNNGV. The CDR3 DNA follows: TGTGCCAGCAGCCTAGGTGCGGGGACTAACTATGGCTACACCTTC. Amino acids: CASSLGAGTNYGYTF.

The CDR3, as DNA: TGCGCCAGCAGCTTGACTAGCGGATACAATGAGCAGTTCTTC. This gives the protein CASSLTSGYNEQFF. This chain links TRBV5-1 with TRBJ2-1; TRBD2 aligns across 8 bases. The CDR3 sequence is 14 residues long. Germline CDR1 reads SGHRS; CDR2 reads YFSETQ. Losses at the gene ends were 1 base for V and 4 bases for J; bases not matched to a gene: 1.

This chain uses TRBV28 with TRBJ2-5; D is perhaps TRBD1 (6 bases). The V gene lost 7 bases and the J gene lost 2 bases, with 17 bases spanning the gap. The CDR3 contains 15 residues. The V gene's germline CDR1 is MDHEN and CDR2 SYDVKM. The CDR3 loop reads CASTLTVRGQETQYF. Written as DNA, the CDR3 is TGTGCCAGCACACTGACAGTGAGGGGGCAAGAGACCCAGTACTTC.

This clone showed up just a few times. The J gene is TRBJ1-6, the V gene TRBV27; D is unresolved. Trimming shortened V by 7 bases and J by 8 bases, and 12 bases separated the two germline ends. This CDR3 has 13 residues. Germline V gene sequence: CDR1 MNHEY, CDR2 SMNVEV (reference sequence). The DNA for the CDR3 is TGTGCCAGCAAGCGGACTTTGGATTCACCCCTCCACTTT. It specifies CASKRTLDSPLHF.

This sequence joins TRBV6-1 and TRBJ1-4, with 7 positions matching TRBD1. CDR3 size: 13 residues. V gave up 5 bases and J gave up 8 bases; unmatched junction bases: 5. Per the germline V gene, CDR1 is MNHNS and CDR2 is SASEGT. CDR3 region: CASSRDSGEKLFF. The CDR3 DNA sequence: TGTGCCAGCAGTCGGGACAGTGGGGAAAAACTGTTTTTT.

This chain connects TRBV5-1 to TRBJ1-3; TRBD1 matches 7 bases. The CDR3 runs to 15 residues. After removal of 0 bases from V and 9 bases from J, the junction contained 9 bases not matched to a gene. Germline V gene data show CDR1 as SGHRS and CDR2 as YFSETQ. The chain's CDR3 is CASSLEGNRGGTIYF. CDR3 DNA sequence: TGCGCCAGCAGCTTGGAGGGGAACAGGGGAGGCACCATATATTTT.

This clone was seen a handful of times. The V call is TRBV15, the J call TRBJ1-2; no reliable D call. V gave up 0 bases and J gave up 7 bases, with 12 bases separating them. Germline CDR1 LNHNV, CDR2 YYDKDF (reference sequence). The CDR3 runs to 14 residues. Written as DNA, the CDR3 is TGTGCCACCAGCAGAGACGGGATGACTGGTGGCTACACCTTC. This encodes CATSRDGMTGGYTF. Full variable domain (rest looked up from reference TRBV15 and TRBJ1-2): DAMVIQNPRYQVTQFGKPVTLSCSQTLNHNVMYWYQQKSSQAPKLLFHYYDKDFNNEADTPDNFQSRRPNTSFCFLDIRSPGLGDTAMYLCATSRDGMTGGYTFGSGTRLTVV.

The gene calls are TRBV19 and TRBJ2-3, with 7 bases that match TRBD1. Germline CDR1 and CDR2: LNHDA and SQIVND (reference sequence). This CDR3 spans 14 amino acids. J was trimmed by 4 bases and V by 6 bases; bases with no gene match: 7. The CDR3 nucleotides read TGTGCCAGTAGGACCCAGGGGGATTCAGATACGCAGTATTTT. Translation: CASRTQGDSDTQYF. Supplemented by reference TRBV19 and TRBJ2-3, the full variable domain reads DGGITQSPKYLFRKEGQNVTLSCEQNLNHDAMYWYRQDPGQGLRLIYYSQIVNDFQKGDIAEGYSVSREKKESFPLTVTSAQKNPTAFYLCASRTQGDSDTQYFGPGTRLTVL.

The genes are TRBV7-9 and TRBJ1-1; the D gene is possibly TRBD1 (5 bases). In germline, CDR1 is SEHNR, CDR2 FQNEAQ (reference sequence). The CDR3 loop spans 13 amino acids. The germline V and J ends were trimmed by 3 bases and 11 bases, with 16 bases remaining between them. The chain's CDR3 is CASSLGQGLNAFF. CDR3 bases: TGTGCCAGCAGCTTGGGCCAGGGTCTAAATGCTTTCTTT.

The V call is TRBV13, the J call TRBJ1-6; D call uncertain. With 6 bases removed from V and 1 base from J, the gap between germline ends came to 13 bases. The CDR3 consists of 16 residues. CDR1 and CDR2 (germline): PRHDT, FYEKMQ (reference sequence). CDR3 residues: CASRPLRGSYNSPLHF. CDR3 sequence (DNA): TGTGCCAGCAGACCCCTCCGGGGATCCTATAATTCACCCCTCCACTTT.

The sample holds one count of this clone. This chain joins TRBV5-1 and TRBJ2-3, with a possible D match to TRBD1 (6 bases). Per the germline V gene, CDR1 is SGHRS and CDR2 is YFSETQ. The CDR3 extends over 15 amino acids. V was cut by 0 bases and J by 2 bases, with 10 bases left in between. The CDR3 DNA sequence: TGCGCCAGCAGCTTGGAGGGGGTGTCCACAGATACGCAGTATTTT. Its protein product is CASSLEGVSTDTQYF. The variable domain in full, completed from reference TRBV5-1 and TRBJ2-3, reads KAGVTQTPRYLIKTRGQQVTLSCSPISGHRSVSWYQQTPGQGLQFLFEYFSETQRNKGNFPGRFSGRQFSNSRSEMNVSTLELGDSALYLCASSLEGVSTDTQYFGPGTRLTVL.

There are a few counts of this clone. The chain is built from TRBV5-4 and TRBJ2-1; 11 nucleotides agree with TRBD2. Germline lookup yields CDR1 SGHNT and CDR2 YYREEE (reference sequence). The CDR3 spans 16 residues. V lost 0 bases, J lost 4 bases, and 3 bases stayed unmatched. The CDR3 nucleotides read TGTGCCAGCAGCTTGGATGGACTAGCGGGTTACAATGAGCAGTTCTTC. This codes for CASSLDGLAGYNEQFF.

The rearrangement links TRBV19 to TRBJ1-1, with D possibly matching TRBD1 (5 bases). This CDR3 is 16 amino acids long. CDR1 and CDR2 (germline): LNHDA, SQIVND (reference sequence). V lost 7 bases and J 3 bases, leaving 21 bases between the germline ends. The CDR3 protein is CASTETRGRGYTEAFF. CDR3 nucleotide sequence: TGTGCCAGTACCGAAACCCGAGGTCGGGGGTACACTGAAGCTTTCTTT.

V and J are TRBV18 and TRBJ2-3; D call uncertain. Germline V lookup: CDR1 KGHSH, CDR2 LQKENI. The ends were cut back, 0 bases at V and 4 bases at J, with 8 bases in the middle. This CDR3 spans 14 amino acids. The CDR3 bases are TGTGCCAGCTCACCACCGTCCTCCTCAGATACGCAGTATTTT. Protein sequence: CASSPPSSSDTQYF.